These 16 T cell receptor beta chains originate from one sample sequenced in a study of CD8 T cells in Susac syndrome. RNA totalling about 0.45 to 1 ug underwent reverse transcription with random hexamers. TCRdb ran MiXCR on the immunoSEQ multiplex PCR reads and lists one entry per CDR3 protein. The table includes 200,000 or so distinct CDR3 sequences, about 96% detected once. The sequenced sample was CD4+ T cells from PBMCs. The receptors come from a human donor with multiple sclerosis.

Written as DNA, the CDR3 is TGTGCCAGCATGATAGGGAATAGCAATCAGCCCCAGCATTTT. This gives the protein CASMIGNSNQPQHF. The chain joins TRBV2 to TRBJ1-5; D is undetermined. Germline V lookup: CDR1 SNHLY, CDR2 FYNNEI. The CDR3 extends over 14 amino acids. V lost 7 bases to trimming and J lost 0 bases, with 10 bases between them.

V usage is TRBV3-1 and J usage is TRBJ1-1, with 12 nucleotides matching TRBD1. V shed 8 bases and J 2 bases; nucleotides not matched to a gene: 0. The length of the CDR3 is 13 residues. From germline, CDR1 is LGHDT and CDR2 YNNKEL (reference sequence). CDR3 sequence: CASGTGGNTEAFF. The CDR3 region has the DNA TGTGCCAGCGGGACAGGGGGCAACACTGAAGCTTTCTTT. Full variable domain (rest looked up from reference TRBV3-1 and TRBJ1-1): DTAVSQTPKYLVTQMGNDKSIKCEQNLGHDTMYWYKQDSKKFLKIMFSYNNKELIINETVPNRFSPKSPDKAHLNLHINSLELGDSAVYFCASGTGGNTEAFFGQGTRLTVV.

The chain is built from TRBV11-2 and TRBJ2-3, with 8 bases matching TRBD1. Per the germline V gene, CDR1 is SGHAT and CDR2 is FQNNGV. Trimming cost V 4 bases and J 1 base; bases outside gene matches: 4. The CDR3 has 15 residues. CDR3 in amino acids: CASSSTGDGTDTQYF. For the CDR3, the DNA is TGTGCCAGCAGCTCGACAGGGGACGGCACAGATACGCAGTATTTT.

The chain is built from TRBV29-1 and TRBJ2-3; 9 bases fit TRBD1. The CDR3 extends over 14 amino acids. The junction had 13 bases not matched to a gene; V was cut back by 6 bases and J by 9 bases. Germline values: CDR1 SQVTM, CDR2 ANQGSEA. This chain's CDR3 is CSVGTGTRIGTQYF. Written as DNA, the CDR3 is TGCAGCGTGGGGACAGGGACCCGCATAGGCACGCAGTATTTT.

The chain has TRBV7-9 and TRBJ2-5; 10 bases match TRBD1. Germline lookup yields CDR1 SEHNR and CDR2 FQNEAQ (reference sequence). CDR3 length equals 15 residues. Trimming at V came to 4 bases and at J to 5 bases, leaving 7 bases not matched to a gene. As DNA, the CDR3 is TGTGCCAGCAGCTCCGGGACAGGGGTAGGCGAGACCCAGTACTTC. Translating gives CASSSGTGVGETQYF. The entire variable domain, with the rest obtained from reference TRBV7-9 and TRBJ2-5, is as follows: DTGVSQNPRHKITKRGQNVTFRCDPISEHNRLYWYRQTLGQGPEFLTYFQNEAQLEKSRLLSDRFSAERPKGSFSTLEIQRTEQGDSAMYLCASSSGTGVGETQYFGPGTRLLVL.

The chain is built from TRBV24-1 and TRBJ1-1; D gene uncertain. The ends were cut back, 4 bases at V and 3 bases at J, with 5 bases in the middle. CDR1 and CDR2 (germline): KGHDR, SFDVKD. The CDR3 loop spans 12 amino acids. The CDR3 coding sequence is TGTGCCACCAGTGACCAACACACTGAAGCTTTCTTT. Translated, it gives CATSDQHTEAFF.

The chain combines TRBV2 with TRBJ2-7; no definite D call. The germline V and J ends were trimmed by 7 bases and 6 bases, with 16 bases remaining between them. CDR1 and CDR2 (germline): SNHLY, FYNNEI. CDR3 length: 13 residues. CDR3 loop: CASTTIRGGEQYF. CDR3 in DNA: TGTGCCAGCACCACGATCCGTGGCGGCGAGCAGTACTTC.

This clonotype was observed once. The V and J genes are TRBV5-1 and TRBJ1-2, with D perhaps TRBD1 (5 bases). The CDR3 length is 16 residues. Looked up from germline, CDR1 is SGHRS and CDR2 is YFSETQ. The germline V and J ends were trimmed by 4 bases and 7 bases, with 23 bases remaining between them. CDR3 coding DNA: TGCGCCAGCAGCCTCTCTACTGTACAGGACGGACGTGGCTACACCTTC. Translated, it gives CASSLSTVQDGRGYTF.

This clonotype came up once. The chain joins TRBV14 to TRBJ2-3; TRBD1 aligns across 7 bases. Trimming cost V 4 bases and J 12 bases; bases outside gene matches: 13. The germline V gene has CDR1 SGHDN and CDR2 FVKESK. The CDR3 has 14 residues. CDR3 region: CASSLLDGTANQYF. CDR3 in DNA: TGTGCCAGCAGCCTTCTCGACGGGACAGCAAATCAGTATTTT.

This chain joins TRBV29-1 and TRBJ1-1; no reliable D call. The germline V and J ends were trimmed by 4 bases and 0 bases, with 9 bases remaining between them. Germline V gene data show CDR1 as SQVTM and CDR2 as ANQGSEA. The CDR3 runs 13 residues. This CDR3 is CSVVRTMNTEAFF. The CDR3 region has the DNA TGCAGCGTTGTCAGGACCATGAACACTGAAGCTTTCTTT.

The V call is TRBV18, the J call TRBJ2-1; 7 bases map to TRBD2. Germline CDR1 and CDR2: KGHSH and LQKENI. The CDR3 loop spans 14 amino acids. Trimming at V came to 3 bases and at J to 4 bases, leaving 3 bases not matched to a gene. CDR3 in amino acids: CASSPGGRYNEQFF. The CDR3 coding sequence is TGTGCCAGCTCACCGGGCGGGAGATACAATGAGCAGTTCTTC.

The V gene is TRBV29-1, the J gene TRBJ2-3, with a weak D call TRBD2 (6 bases). The CDR3 loop spans 13 amino acids. Germline V lookup: CDR1 SQVTM, CDR2 ANQGSEA. V lost 3 bases, J lost 1 base, and 8 bases lay in between. The CDR3 DNA follows: TGCAGCGTTGAGCAGCGGGGCACAGATACGCAGTATTTT. It translates to CSVEQRGTDTQYF.

The chain is built from TRBV5-4 and TRBJ2-7, with 9 positions matching TRBD1. Per the germline V gene, CDR1 is SGHNT and CDR2 is YYREEE (reference sequence). With V trimmed by 2 bases and J by 10 bases, 7 bases remained unmatched. The CDR3 spans 13 residues. Here the CDR3 DNA reads TGTGCCAGCAGCTTAGATCCGGGACAGGGTCAGTACTTC. Its protein is CASSLDPGQGQYF.

This sequence joins TRBV5-6 and TRBJ2-1, with TRBD2 matching over 9 bases. Germline V gene lookup returns CDR1 SGHDT and CDR2 YYEEEE. The CDR3 is made up of 16 amino acids. V was pared by 0 bases and J by 10 bases, with 11 bases of the junction left unmatched. CDR3 sequence (DNA): TGTGCCAGCAGCTTGGTTTCAGCGTGGAGCGGGGGGGAGCAGTTCTTC. It specifies CASSLVSAWSGGEQFF.

This chain uses TRBV5-1 with TRBJ2-5; the match to TRBD2 covers 7 bases. The CDR3 loop spans 15 amino acids. Germline V gene sequence: CDR1 SGHRS, CDR2 YFSETQ. Germline trimming cut 0 bases from V and 3 bases from J; bases unmatched to any gene: 5. CDR3 in DNA: TGCGCCAGCAGCTTGGGCGGGAGTCGCGAAGAGACCCAGTACTTC. Encoded protein: CASSLGGSREETQYF.

The chain employs TRBV6-1 and TRBJ2-5, with D maybe TRBD2 (5 bases). V dropped 10 bases and J dropped 5 bases, with 17 bases sitting between them. Looked up from germline, CDR1 is MNHNS and CDR2 is SASEGT. The CDR3 runs to 13 residues. The CDR3 DNA follows: TGTGCCACCCAGGTCCGGGGAATGGAGACCCAGTACTTC. It translates to CATQVRGMETQYF.